The 2 T cell receptor beta chains presented below share a single source sample, sequenced in a study of blood T cells in healthy people across ages. The second PCR ran about 6 to 12 cycles with a sample-barcoded 5' primer and J-beta primers. TCRdb reprocessed the 5' RACE reads with MiXCR, giving one entry per CDR3 protein. The table shows approximately 1.5 million distinct CDR3 sequences, with approximately 42% occurring only once. Sequenced input: blood. The receptors stem from a woman between 18 and 29 years old in good health.

The rearrangement links TRBV6-5 to TRBJ1-2; 10 bases match TRBD1. Trimming removed 6 bases from V and 8 bases from J; junction bases left unmatched: 9. The CDR3 covers 14 residues. Germline values: CDR1 MNHEY, CDR2 SVGAGI. The CDR3 here is CASRPDRGLGGYTF. CDR3 in DNA: TGTGCCAGCAGACCTGACAGGGGGCTAGGAGGCTACACCTTC.

The chain is built from TRBV27 and TRBJ2-7, with 9 positions matching TRBD2. From germline, CDR1 is MNHEY and CDR2 SMNVEV (reference sequence). The junction had 12 bases not matched to a gene; V was cut back by 2 bases and J by 7 bases. This CDR3 contains 16 residues. Here the CDR3 DNA reads TGTGCCAGCAGTTTAGTCCGGACTAGCGAGTACAATGAGCAGTACTTC. Its translation: CASSLVRTSEYNEQYF.